Listed here are 14 T cell receptor beta chains from one sample, sequenced in a study of T cell repertoires in cytomegalovirus infection. One entry per CDR3 protein results from TCRdb running MiXCR on the reads. The table lists 550,000 to 850,000 distinct CDR3 sequences, 30% to 40% of them singletons. Their target antigens are unknown. The input for sequencing was cultured PBMCs, taken from culture after CMV antigen stimulation. The source is a human donor in good health (CMV status not recorded). Some clones in this sample may be carry-over from other donors' samples.

The gene calls are TRBV2 and TRBJ2-6; D not resolved. The V and J ends lost 3 bases and 3 bases respectively, with 6 bases between them. Germline CDR1 and CDR2: SNHLY and FYNNEI. The CDR3 runs to 14 residues. The CDR3 loop is CASSEFLGANVLTF. The CDR3 nucleotides are TGTGCCAGCAGTGAGTTTCTTGGGGCCAACGTCCTGACTTTC.

The chain carries TRBV5-1 and TRBJ2-1, with D unresolved. The V and J ends lost 3 bases and 3 bases respectively, with 7 bases between them. CDR1 is SGHRS and CDR2 is YFSETQ in the germline V gene. This CDR3 spans 13 amino acids. The CDR3, as DNA: TGCGCCAGCAGCTGGCTCGGCTACAATGAGCAGTTCTTC. This encodes CASSWLGYNEQFF.

The V and J genes are TRBV10-3 and TRBJ2-1, with 12 bases identical to TRBD2. This CDR3 has 15 residues. The germline V gene has CDR1 ENHRY and CDR2 SYGVKD. The trim removed 6 bases at V and 4 bases at J, leaving 4 bases unmatched. The CDR3 loop is CAISSTSGGYNEQFF. CDR3 nucleotide sequence: TGTGCCATCAGCAGTACTAGCGGGGGGTACAATGAGCAGTTCTTC.

The rearrangement joins TRBV7-2 to TRBJ2-3; 7 nucleotides align to TRBD2. Germline V lookup: CDR1 SGHTA, CDR2 FQGNSA. Unmatched junction bases numbered 6, after V lost 8 bases and J lost 1 base. CDR3 length equals 14 residues. DNA for the CDR3: TGTGCCAGCGGGGGGAGGGTTGGCACAGATACGCAGTATTTT. It specifies CASGGRVGTDTQYF.

V is TRBV18 and J is TRBJ2-7, with D unclear. The germline CDR1 and CDR2 sequences are KGHSH and LQKENI. Trimming pared 0 bases from V and 2 bases from J, leaving 11 bases between. The CDR3 is 15 amino acids. CDR3 nucleotide sequence: TGTGCCAGCTCACCACCGTCGACGCCTACCTACGAGCAGTACTTC. Its translation: CASSPPSTPTYEQYF. Complete variable domain (other parts from reference TRBV18 and TRBJ2-7): NAGVMQNPRHLVRRRGQEARLRCSPMKGHSHVYWYRQLPEEGLKFMVYLQKENIIDESGMPKERFSAEFPKEGPSILRIQQVVRGDSAAYFCASSPPSTPTYEQYFGPGTRLTVT.

The chain recombines TRBV4-3 with TRBJ2-2; 7 bases are shared with TRBD1. CDR1 and CDR2 (germline): LGHNA, YSLEER. V lost 1 base to trimming and J lost 5 bases; unmatched junction nucleotides: 10. The CDR3 is made up of 17 amino acids. The CDR3 loop reads CASSQVRQGEDTGELFF. For the CDR3, the DNA is TGCGCCAGCAGCCAAGTGAGACAGGGAGAAGATACCGGGGAGCTGTTTTTT.

This clonotype appeared a few times. This chain uses TRBV19 with TRBJ2-7; either TRBD1 or TRBD2 may supply D (5 bases each). Trimming removed 5 bases at V and 7 bases at J, with 15 bases between. CDR1 and CDR2 (germline): LNHDA, SQIVND (reference sequence). The CDR3 totals 13 residues. CDR3 DNA sequence: TGTGCCAGTAGTGTAACCTTCAGGGAGGAGCAGTACTTC. Its protein product is CASSVTFREEQYF.

V usage is TRBV7-9 and J usage is TRBJ1-2; 7 bases agree with TRBD1. V shed 5 bases, J shed 4 bases, and the junction held 10 bases outside the gene matches. The germline CDR1 and CDR2 sequences are SEHNR and FQNEAQ (reference sequence). The CDR3 runs to 15 residues. This chain's CDR3 is CASSAVRGRGYGYTF. CDR3 in DNA: TGTGCCAGCAGCGCCGTGAGGGGGCGAGGCTATGGCTACACCTTC.

This chain uses TRBV9 with TRBJ1-1, with TRBD1 as a possible D gene (5 bases). CDR1 and CDR2 from the germline V gene are SGDLS and YYNGEE. The CDR3 loop spans 13 amino acids. Trimming left V 3 bases short and J 2 bases short, with 8 bases between. The CDR3 spells CASSAGDNTEAFF. The CDR3 DNA follows: TGTGCCAGCAGCGCCGGGGACAACACTGAAGCTTTCTTT.

This clonotype was found a few times. This chain links TRBV18 with TRBJ1-1; 7 nucleotides agree with TRBD1. Germline loops: CDR1 KGHSH, CDR2 LQKENI. The CDR3 runs 18 residues. With 3 bases clipped from V and 7 bases from J, the junction kept 20 bases outside the gene matches. CDR3 loop: CASSPPDRPNRKDREAFF. The DNA for the CDR3 is TGTGCCAGCTCACCCCCGGACAGGCCTAATAGAAAGGATCGTGAAGCTTTCTTT.

The chain employs TRBV6-1 and TRBJ2-1; no reliable D call. Trimming took off 9 bases at V and 5 bases at J, with 20 bases between the two ends. Germline V gene sequence: CDR1 MNHNS, CDR2 SASEGT. The CDR3 is 15 amino acids. The CDR3 here is CASSPNAPLNNEQFF. The CDR3 bases are TGTGCCAGTAGCCCTAACGCCCCACTAAACAATGAGCAGTTCTTC.

This clonotype was detected a few times. The chain has TRBV11-2 and TRBJ2-6; D is unresolved. The CDR3 length is 16 residues. CDR1 and CDR2 (germline): SGHAT, FQNNGV. Trimming stripped 0 bases from V and 7 bases from J, with 13 bases between. CDR3 coding DNA: TGTGCCAGCAGCTTAGATCCTGCAAGACCTGCCAACGTCCTGACTTTC. Translating gives CASSLDPARPANVLTF.

In this sample, this clonotype turned up a few times. The V gene is TRBV7-2, the J gene TRBJ2-5; TRBD2 agrees at 9 bases. V trimming: 1 base; J trimming: 4 bases; junction bases outside the gene matches: 4. The CDR3 loop spans 15 amino acids. Looked up from germline, CDR1 is SGHTA and CDR2 is FQGNSA. As DNA, the CDR3 is TGTGCCAGCAGCTTAGGAGGGACTAGCATAGAGACCCAGTACTTC. Residues: CASSLGGTSIETQYF.

This clonotype has a handful of counts. The chain employs TRBV25-1 and TRBJ2-1, with 7 bases matching TRBD2. The CDR3 covers 11 residues. Germline values: CDR1 MGHDK, CDR2 SYGVNS. After removal of 11 bases from V and 4 bases from J, the junction contained 2 bases not matched to a gene. CDR3 protein: CAGGGYNEQFF. Written as DNA, the CDR3 is TGTGCCGGCGGGGGATACAATGAGCAGTTCTTC.